This paragraph reports one T cell receptor beta chain. Original methodology: Reference gene primer amplification gave estimated nucleated cell counts. Clones were read by immunoSEQ multiplex PCR, and TCRdb kept only the in-frame ones, dropping some. That table furnishes V, J and clone size, whereas the DNA furnished D and trimming. The sample comprises about 240,000 clones, approximately 86% of which are singletons, and 2.5% to 3.5% rests with the top ten. The record originates from a study of blood T cell repertoires in COVID-19. Study-wide background: Samples came from the United States, Italy and Spain, spanning acute and convalescent COVID-19. T cells, B-cell-depleted T cells, or PBMCs provided the cDNA or gDNA that served as material.

Germline-derived CDR1 and CDR2 are MNHEY and SMNVEV (reference sequence). This CDR3 is built from 15 residues. Trimming at V came to 6 bases and at J to 4 bases, leaving 9 bases not matched to a gene. Membership in each cohort depended on participant-reported clinical history. Sequencing used PBMCs or T cells enriched from blood (not recorded which). The V call is TRBV27, the J call TRBJ1-2; 9 bases map to TRBD1. The receptor's source is a woman between 35 and 50 years old with acute COVID-19. The CDR3 region is CASRLSGQGTYGYTF. CDR3 nucleotide sequence: TGTGCCAGCAGGCTTTCGGGACAGGGTACCTATGGCTACACCTTC.